This entry features one T cell receptor (beta chain) sequence. The CDR3 is 10 amino acids. Trimming removed 7 bases from V and 4 bases from J, with 7 bases in between. CDR1 GTSNPN and CDR2 SVGIG come from the germline V gene (reference sequence). These data originate in a study of blood T cell repertoires in COVID-19. Study-level background: T cells, B-cell-depleted T cells, or PBMCs supplied cDNA or gDNA.

Sequenced by immunoSEQ multiplex PCR; TCRdb stores in-frame clones only, minus some. The data show 9,000 to 10,000 clones, about 80% seen once. The TCR sequence derives from a human donor in a cohort sampled during active COVID-19. The material sequenced was peripheral blood. The chain combines TRBV30 with TRBJ1-2; a weak D match, TRBD1 (6 bases). The CDR3 DNA follows: TGTGCCTCGGGGGCCTATGGCTACACCTTC. Translation gives CASGAYGYTF.